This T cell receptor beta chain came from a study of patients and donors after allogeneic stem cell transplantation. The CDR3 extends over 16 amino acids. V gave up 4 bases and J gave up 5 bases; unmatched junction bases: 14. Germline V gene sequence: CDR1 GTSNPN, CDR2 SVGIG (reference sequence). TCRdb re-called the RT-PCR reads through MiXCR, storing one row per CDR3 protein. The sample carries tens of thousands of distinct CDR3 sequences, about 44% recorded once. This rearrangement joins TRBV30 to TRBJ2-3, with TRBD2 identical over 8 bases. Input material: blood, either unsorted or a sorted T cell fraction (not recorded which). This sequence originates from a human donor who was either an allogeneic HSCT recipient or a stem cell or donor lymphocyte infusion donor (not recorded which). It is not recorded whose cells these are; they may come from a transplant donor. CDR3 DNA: TGTGCCTGGACCCCGACTAGCGTAAGTCAGGGAGATACGCAGTATTTT. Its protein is CAWTPTSVSQGDTQYF.